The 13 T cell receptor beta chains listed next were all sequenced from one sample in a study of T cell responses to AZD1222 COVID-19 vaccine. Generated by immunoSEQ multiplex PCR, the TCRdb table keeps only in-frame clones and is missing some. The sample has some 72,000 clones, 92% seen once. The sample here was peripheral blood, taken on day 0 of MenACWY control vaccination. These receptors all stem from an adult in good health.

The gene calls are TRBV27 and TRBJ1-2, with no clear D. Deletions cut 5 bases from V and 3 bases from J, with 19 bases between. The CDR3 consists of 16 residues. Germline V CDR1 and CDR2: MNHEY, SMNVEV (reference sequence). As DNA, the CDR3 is TGTGCCAGCAGTCCCTCTACGGGGTTGGGCTACTATGGCTACACCTTC. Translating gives CASSPSTGLGYYGYTF.

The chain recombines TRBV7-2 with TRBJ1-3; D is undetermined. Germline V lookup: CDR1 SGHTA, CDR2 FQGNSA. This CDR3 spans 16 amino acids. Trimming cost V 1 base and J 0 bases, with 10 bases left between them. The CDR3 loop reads CASSLGSVNSGNTIYF. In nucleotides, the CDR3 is TGTGCCAGCAGCTTAGGATCAGTGAACTCTGGAAACACCATATATTTT.

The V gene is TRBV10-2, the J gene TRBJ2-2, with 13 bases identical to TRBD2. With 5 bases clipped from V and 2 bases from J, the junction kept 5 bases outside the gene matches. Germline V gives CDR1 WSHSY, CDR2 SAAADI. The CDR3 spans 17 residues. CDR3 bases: TGCGCCAGCAGTCCAACTAGCGGGAGGGCCAACACCGGGGAGCTGTTTTTT. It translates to CASSPTSGRANTGELFF.

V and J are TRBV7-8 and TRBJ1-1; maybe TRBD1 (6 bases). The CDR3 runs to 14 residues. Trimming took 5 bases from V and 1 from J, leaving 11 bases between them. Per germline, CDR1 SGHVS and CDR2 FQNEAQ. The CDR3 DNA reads TGTGCCAGCAGCCTAACAGGGAGGAACACTGAAGCTTTCTTT. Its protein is CASSLTGRNTEAFF. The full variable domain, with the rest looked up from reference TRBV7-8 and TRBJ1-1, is GAGVSQSPRYKVAKRGQDVALRCDPISGHVSLFWYQQALGQGPEFLTYFQNEAQLDKSGLPSDRFFAERPEGSVSTLKIQRTQQEDSAVYLCASSLTGRNTEAFFGQGTRLTVV.

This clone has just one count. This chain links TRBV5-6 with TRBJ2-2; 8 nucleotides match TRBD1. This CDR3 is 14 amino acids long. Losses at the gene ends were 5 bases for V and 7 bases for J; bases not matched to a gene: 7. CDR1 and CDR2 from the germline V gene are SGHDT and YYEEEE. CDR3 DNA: TGTGCCAGCAGGCCAGGACAGGGAGGCGGGGAGCTGTTTTTT. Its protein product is CASRPGQGGGELFF.

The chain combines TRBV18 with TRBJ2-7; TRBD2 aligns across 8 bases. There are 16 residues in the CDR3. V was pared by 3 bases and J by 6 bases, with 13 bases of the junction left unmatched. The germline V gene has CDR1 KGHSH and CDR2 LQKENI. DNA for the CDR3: TGTGCCAGCTCACCGTTGACTAGCGCTACGAGCAGCGAGCAGTACTTC. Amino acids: CASSPLTSATSSEQYF.

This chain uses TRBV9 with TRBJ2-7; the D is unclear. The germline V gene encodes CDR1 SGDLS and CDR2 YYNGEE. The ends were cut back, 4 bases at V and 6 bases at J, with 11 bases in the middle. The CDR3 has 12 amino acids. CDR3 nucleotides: TGTGCCAGCAGCTCCCAGTTTGGCGAGCAGTACTTC. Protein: CASSSQFGEQYF.

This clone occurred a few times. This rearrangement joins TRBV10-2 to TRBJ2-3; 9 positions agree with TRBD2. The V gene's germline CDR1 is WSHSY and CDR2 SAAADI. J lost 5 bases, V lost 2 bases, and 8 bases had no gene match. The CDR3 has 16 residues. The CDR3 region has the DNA TGCGCCAGCAGTGAGAGGGGTAGCGGGAGTTTAGATACGCAGTATTTT. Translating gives CASSERGSGSLDTQYF.

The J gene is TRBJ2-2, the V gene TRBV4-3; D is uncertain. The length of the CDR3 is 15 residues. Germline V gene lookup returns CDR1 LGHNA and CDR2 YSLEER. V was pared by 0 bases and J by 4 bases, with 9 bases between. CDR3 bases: TGCGCCAGCAGCCAAGATCGGCGGAGCACCGGGGAGCTGTTTTTT. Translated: CASSQDRRSTGELFF.

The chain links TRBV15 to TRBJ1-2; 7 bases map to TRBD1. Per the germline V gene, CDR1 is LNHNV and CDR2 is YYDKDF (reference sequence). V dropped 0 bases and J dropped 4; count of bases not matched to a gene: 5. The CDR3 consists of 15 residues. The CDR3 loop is CATSRELGDSYGYTF. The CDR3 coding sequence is TGTGCCACCAGCAGAGAGTTAGGGGACAGCTATGGCTACACCTTC.

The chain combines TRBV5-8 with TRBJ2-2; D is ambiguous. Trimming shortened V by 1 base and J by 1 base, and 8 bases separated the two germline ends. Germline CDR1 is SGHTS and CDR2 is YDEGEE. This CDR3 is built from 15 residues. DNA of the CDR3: TGTGCCAGCAGCTTGACCATCAGGAACACCGGGGAGCTGTTTTTT. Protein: CASSLTIRNTGELFF.

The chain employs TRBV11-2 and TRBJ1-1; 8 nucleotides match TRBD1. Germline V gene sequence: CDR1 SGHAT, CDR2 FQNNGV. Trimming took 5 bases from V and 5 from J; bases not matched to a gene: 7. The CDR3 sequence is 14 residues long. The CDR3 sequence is CASSGWTGKTEAFF. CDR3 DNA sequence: TGTGCCAGCAGCGGATGGACAGGGAAGACTGAAGCTTTCTTT.

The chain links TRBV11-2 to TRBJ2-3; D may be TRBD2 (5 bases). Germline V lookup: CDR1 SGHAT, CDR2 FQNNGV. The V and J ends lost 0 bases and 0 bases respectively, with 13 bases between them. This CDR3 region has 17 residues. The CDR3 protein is CASSLDFSSPSTDTQYF. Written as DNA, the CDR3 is TGTGCCAGCAGCTTAGATTTCTCTAGCCCCAGCACAGATACGCAGTATTTT. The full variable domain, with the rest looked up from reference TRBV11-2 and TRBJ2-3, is EAGVAQSPRYKIIEKRQSVAFWCNPISGHATLYWYQQILGQGPKLLIQFQNNGVVDDSQLPKDRFSAERLKGVDSTLKIQPAKLEDSAVYLCASSLDFSSPSTDTQYFGPGTRLTVL.